This T cell receptor beta chain was captured in a study of T cells in Graves' hyperthyroidism and ophthalmopathy. Study as a whole: The initial diagnosis was the point when peripheral blood was collected, ahead of any treatment. Study conclusions and caveats: It was a median roughly 6.5 months before onset that the model predicted ophthalmopathy. Using 13 V-J features, a model discriminated ophthalmopathy from stable hyperthyroidism.

In this sample, this clonotype turned up a few times. The target antigen is unknown. RNA transcripts gave rise to amplified TCR beta CDR3 regions. The TCR CDR3 was amplified in a first-round RT-PCR using the HTBI primer set. TCRdb used MiXCR to reprocess the multiplex PCR reads, holding one entry per CDR3 protein. The data contain about 270,000 distinct CDR3 sequences, 22% of them singletons. The CDR3 length is 13 residues. Trimming cost V 8 bases and J 2 bases, with 13 bases left between them. The germline V gene encodes CDR1 SGHDT and CDR2 YYEEEE. The PBMCs were taken from approximately 9 ml of fresh peripheral blood.

Sequences were obtained from blood. This chain uses TRBV5-6 with TRBJ1-1; D is unresolved. This sequence originates from a man younger than 45 with Graves' ophthalmopathy. Here the CDR3 reads CASWRRANTEAFF. CDR3 sequence (DNA): TGTGCCAGTTGGCGGCGGGCTAACACTGAAGCTTTCTTT.